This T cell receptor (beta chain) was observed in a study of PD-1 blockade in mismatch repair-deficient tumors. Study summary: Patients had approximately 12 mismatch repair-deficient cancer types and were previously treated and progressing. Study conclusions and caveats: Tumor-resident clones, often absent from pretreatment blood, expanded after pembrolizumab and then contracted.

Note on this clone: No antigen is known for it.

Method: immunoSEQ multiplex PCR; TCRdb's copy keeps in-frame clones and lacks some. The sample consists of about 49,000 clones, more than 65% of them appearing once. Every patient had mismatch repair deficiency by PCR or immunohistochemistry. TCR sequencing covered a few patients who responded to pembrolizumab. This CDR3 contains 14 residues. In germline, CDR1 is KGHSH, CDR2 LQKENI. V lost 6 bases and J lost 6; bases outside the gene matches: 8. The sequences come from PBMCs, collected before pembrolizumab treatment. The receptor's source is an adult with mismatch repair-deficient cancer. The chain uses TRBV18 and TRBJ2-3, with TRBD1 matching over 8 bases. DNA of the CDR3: TGTGCCAGCTCTCGTACAGGGGGGTACGATACGCAGTATTTT. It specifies CASSRTGGYDTQYF.